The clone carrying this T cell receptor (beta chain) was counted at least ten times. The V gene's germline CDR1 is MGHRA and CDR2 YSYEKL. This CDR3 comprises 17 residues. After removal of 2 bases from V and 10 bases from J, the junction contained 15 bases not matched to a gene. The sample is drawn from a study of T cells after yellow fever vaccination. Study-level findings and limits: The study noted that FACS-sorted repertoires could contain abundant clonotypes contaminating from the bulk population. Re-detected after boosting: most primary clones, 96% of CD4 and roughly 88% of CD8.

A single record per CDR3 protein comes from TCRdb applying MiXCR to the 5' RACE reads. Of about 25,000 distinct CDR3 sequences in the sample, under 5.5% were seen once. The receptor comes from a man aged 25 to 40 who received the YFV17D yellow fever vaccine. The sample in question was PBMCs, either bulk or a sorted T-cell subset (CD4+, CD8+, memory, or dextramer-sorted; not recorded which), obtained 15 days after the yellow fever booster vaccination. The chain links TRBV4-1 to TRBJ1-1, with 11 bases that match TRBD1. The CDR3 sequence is CASSQFGLRDRGTGAFF. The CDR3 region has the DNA TGCGCCAGCAGCCAATTTGGCCTCCGGGACAGGGGGACGGGAGCTTTCTTT.